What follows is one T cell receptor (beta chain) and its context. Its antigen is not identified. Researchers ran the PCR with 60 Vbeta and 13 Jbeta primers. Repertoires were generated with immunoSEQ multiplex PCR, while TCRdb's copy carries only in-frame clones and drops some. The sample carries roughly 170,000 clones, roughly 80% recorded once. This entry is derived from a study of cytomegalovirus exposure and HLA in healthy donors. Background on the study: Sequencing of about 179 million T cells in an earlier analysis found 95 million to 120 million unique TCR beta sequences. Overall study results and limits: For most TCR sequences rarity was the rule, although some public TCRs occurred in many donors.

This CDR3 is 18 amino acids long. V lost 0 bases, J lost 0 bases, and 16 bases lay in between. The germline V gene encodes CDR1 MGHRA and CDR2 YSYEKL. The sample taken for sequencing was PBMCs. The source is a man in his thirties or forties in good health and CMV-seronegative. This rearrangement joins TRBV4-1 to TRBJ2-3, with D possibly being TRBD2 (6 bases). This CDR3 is CASSQESGAGTSTDTQYF. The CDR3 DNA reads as TGCGCCAGCAGCCAAGAGTCTGGGGCCGGGACTAGCACAGATACGCAGTATTTT.